This T cell receptor (beta chain) was documented in a study of regulatory T cells in long-lasting Graves disease. General study points: TRBV28, TRBJ1-2 and TRBJ2-5 were favored in persistent disease.

CDR3 regions were amplified by Arm-PCR using iRepertoire HTBI primers to build TCR beta libraries. TCRdb recomputed calls from the multiplex PCR reads with MiXCR, one row per CDR3 protein. The data show 400,000 to 500,000 distinct CDR3 sequences, about 22% seen once. The CDR3 contains 17 residues. The germline V and J ends were trimmed by 3 bases and 4 bases, with 21 bases remaining between them. Per the germline V gene, CDR1 is MNHGY and CDR2 is SVAAGI. This clonotype was seen ten or more times. What it recognizes is unknown. Stated time point: persistent/refractory GD, antithyroid drugs over 5 years with positive TRAb. PBMCs provided the RNA from which the TCR library was made.

This receptor was taken from a female donor with Graves disease. This sample comprised peripheral blood mononuclear cells (PBMCs), obtained when the disease was refractory, from a patient treated with antithyroid drugs. This chain joins TRBV6-9 and TRBJ1-2; D is ambiguous. The CDR3 protein is CASSYSKEEGRGYGYTF. CDR3 sequence (DNA): TGTGCCAGCAGTTACTCGAAAGAGGAGGGAAGAGGCTATGGCTACACCTTC.